These T cell receptor beta chains were read from a single sample in a study of shared clonotypes between healthy human individuals. Profiled with immunoSEQ multiplex PCR; TCRdb holds only in-frame clones, not every one. The repertoire holds 1.6 million or so clones, roughly 96% seen once, with about 1.2% in the top ten. Material for sequencing was naive CD4+ T cells sorted from blood. The receptors here all came from a man under 40 in good health. Both conserved end residues are part of each CDR3. The D gene is left open where the match is weak. Only part of the rows carry a size: once, few, many, or a class if the clone is expanded.

d_call: NA; clone_size: NA; j_call: TRBJ2-2; v_call: TRBV5-4; cdr3_nt: TGTGCCAGCAGCTTGACTGGGCCCGGGGAGCTGTTTTTT; cdr3_aa: CASSLTGPGELFF
d_call: NA; clone_size: NA; j_call: TRBJ2-7; v_call: TRBV28; cdr3_nt: TGTGCCAGCAGTTTACCTGGGTATAAGCAGTACTTC; cdr3_aa: CASSLPGYKQYF
d_call: TRBD1; clone_size: NA; j_call: TRBJ2-5; v_call: TRBV9; cdr3_nt: TGTGCCAGCAGCGTAGGAGGGCGAACAGGGGGGGAGACCCAGTACTTC; cdr3_aa: CASSVGGRTGGETQYF
d_call: TRBD2; clone_size: NA; j_call: TRBJ2-7; v_call: TRBV5-1; cdr3_nt: TGCGCCAGCAGCTTGGGGGTTAGCGGGAGCTTCAGCTACGAGCAGTACTTC; cdr3_aa: CASSLGVSGSFSYEQYF
d_call: NA; clone_size: NA; j_call: TRBJ2-1; v_call: TRBV6-1; cdr3_nt: TGTGCCAGCAGGATAGGCCCTCTGGGGCGGTTCTTC; cdr3_aa: CASRIGPLGRFF
d_call: TRBD1; clone_size: NA; j_call: TRBJ2-7; v_call: TRBV28; cdr3_nt: TGTGCCAGCACCTTCGGAGGGACAGGAGCCTACGAGCAGTACTTC; cdr3_aa: CASTFGGTGAYEQYF
d_call: TRBD2; clone_size: once; j_call: TRBJ2-1; v_call: TRBV28; cdr3_nt: TGTGCCAGCAGTCTCCTTGGGACTAGCGACTACAATGAGCAGTTCTTC; cdr3_aa: CASSLLGTSDYNEQFF
d_call: TRBD2; clone_size: NA; j_call: TRBJ2-2; v_call: TRBV7-8; cdr3_nt: TGTGCCAGCAGCTTAGGGACTAGCGGGAGGGCCGATGGGGAGCTGTTTTTT; cdr3_aa: CASSLGTSGRADGELFF
d_call: TRBD1; clone_size: NA; j_call: TRBJ1-1; v_call: TRBV28; cdr3_nt: TGTGCCAGCAGTACAGGGACAGGGTGGGACACTGAAGCTTTCTTT; cdr3_aa: CASSTGTGWDTEAFF
d_call: TRBD2; clone_size: NA; j_call: TRBJ2-3; v_call: TRBV7-9; cdr3_nt: TGTGCCAGCAGCCGGACTAGCGGCATCACAGATACGCAGTATTTT; cdr3_aa: CASSRTSGITDTQYF
d_call: TRBD2; clone_size: NA; j_call: TRBJ2-7; v_call: TRBV7-7; cdr3_nt: TGTGCCAGCAGCTTAGGAGTTGCGGGAGAGAACGAGCAGTACTTC; cdr3_aa: CASSLGVAGENEQYF
d_call: TRBD1; clone_size: once; j_call: TRBJ2-5; v_call: TRBV5-4; cdr3_nt: TGTGCCAGCAGATATGACAGGGGTCAAGAGACCCAGTACTTC; cdr3_aa: CASRYDRGQETQYF
d_call: NA; clone_size: NA; j_call: TRBJ2-1; v_call: TRBV11-2; cdr3_nt: TGTGCCAGCAGCCTTAGGTGGGGCAATGAGCAGTTCTTC; cdr3_aa: CASSLRWGNEQFF
d_call: NA; clone_size: once; j_call: TRBJ2-7; v_call: TRBV30; cdr3_nt: TGTGCCTGGGAACCCACAGGAACTCCCTACGAGCAGTACTTC; cdr3_aa: CAWEPTGTPYEQYF
d_call: TRBD1; clone_size: NA; j_call: TRBJ1-5; v_call: TRBV10-1; cdr3_nt: TGCGCCAGCAGTGATTGGCAGGGGGCTCGGCGCAATCAGCCCCAGCATTTT; cdr3_aa: CASSDWQGARRNQPQHF
d_call: NA; clone_size: NA; j_call: TRBJ1-4; v_call: TRBV28; cdr3_nt: TGTGCCAGCAGTTTACTCGGCGCGGGGAATGAAAAACTGTTTTTT; cdr3_aa: CASSLLGAGNEKLFF
d_call: NA; clone_size: NA; j_call: TRBJ2-2; v_call: TRBV6-6; cdr3_nt: TGTGCCAGCAACTCAGCGGCGGGCACCGGGGAGCTGTTTTTT; cdr3_aa: CASNSAAGTGELFF
d_call: NA; clone_size: NA; j_call: TRBJ2-3; v_call: TRBV6-1; cdr3_nt: TGTGCCAGCAGTGAAGTGGGAGTTTTTATCGATACGCAGTATTTT; cdr3_aa: CASSEVGVFIDTQYF
d_call: NA; clone_size: NA; j_call: TRBJ2-6; v_call: TRBV10-3; cdr3_nt: TGTGCCATCAGTGAGAACACCGGCTCTGGGGCCAACGTCCTGACTTTC; cdr3_aa: CAISENTGSGANVLTF
d_call: TRBD2; clone_size: NA; j_call: TRBJ2-1; v_call: TRBV9; cdr3_nt: TGTGCCAGCAGCGTCGGGACTAGCCTCGACAATGAGCAGTTCTTC; cdr3_aa: CASSVGTSLDNEQFF
d_call: NA; clone_size: NA; j_call: TRBJ2-3; v_call: TRBV10-1; cdr3_nt: TGCGCCAGCGCTTGGAGGGATCGGGATACGCAGTATTTT; cdr3_aa: CASAWRDRDTQYF
d_call: NA; clone_size: NA; j_call: TRBJ1-2; v_call: TRBV6-1; cdr3_nt: TGTGCCAGCAGTGAATTGGAGGGATACTATGGCTACACCTTC; cdr3_aa: CASSELEGYYGYTF
d_call: NA; clone_size: NA; j_call: TRBJ2-1; v_call: TRBV28; cdr3_nt: TGTGCCAGTGCCTTTGGCGGGATGAGGGGATACAATGAGCAGTTCTTC; cdr3_aa: CASAFGGMRGYNEQFF
d_call: NA; clone_size: NA; j_call: TRBJ1-4; v_call: TRBV11-2; cdr3_nt: TGTGCCAGCAGCTTAAGGCCGAGGGTAGAAGGGAATGAAAAACTGTTTTTT; cdr3_aa: CASSLRPRVEGNEKLFF